This TCR beta chain was sequenced for a study of blood T cell repertoires in COVID-19. As handled by the study authors: Reference gene primer amplification yielded estimated nucleated cell counts. This table comes from immunoSEQ multiplex PCR, and its TCRdb copy is limited to in-frame clones, with some not included. The V and J calls and clone size come from that table; D and trimming were worked out from the DNA. The table shows approximately 250,000 clones, with roughly 91% occurring only once. The table lists this clone with a count of one. Residents of about two dozen US areas, aged roughly 18 to 89 years, made up the participants. Recovery among Cohort 3 donors was established by two negative PCRs, clearance, or symptom resolution. The CDR3 totals 12 residues. Germline V lookup: CDR1 SGHVS, CDR2 FNYEAQ. The ends were cut back, 8 bases at V and 5 bases at J, with 12 bases in the middle.

V is TRBV7-6 and J is TRBJ1-2, with a weak D call TRBD1 (6 bases). This receptor was taken from a woman aged 30 to 39 who had recovered from COVID-19. Sequencing used PBMCs or T cells enriched from blood (not recorded which). CDR3 nucleotides: TGTGCCAGCGGTGGACAGAGTTATGGCTACACCTTC. Its translation: CASGGQSYGYTF.